The subject of this entry is one T cell receptor (beta chain). What it binds is not known. These data belong to a study of CD8+ T cells in alopecia areata. Regarding the study as a whole: In scalp and blood, many expanded lesional clones persisted during tofacitinib. Relative to normal scalp, lesional scalp, especially alopecia totalis/universalis, showed higher clonality.

Treatment defined: oral pan-JAK inhibitor, 5-10 mg twice daily. As the sequencing template, cDNA was produced by extracting RNA and reverse transcribing it. Generated by immunoSEQ multiplex PCR, the TCRdb table keeps only in-frame clones and is missing some. The sample lists roughly 100,000 clones, approximately 90% seen once, with around 10% in the top ten. Looked up from germline, CDR1 is SGHRS and CDR2 is YFSETQ. V shed 4 bases and J shed 1 base, with 20 bases lying between them. This CDR3 has 17 residues. The chain uses TRBV5-1 and TRBJ1-1; D not resolved. The sequences come from CD8+ T cells sorted from blood, collected between weeks 30 and 35, from a patient treated with tofacitinib. This clonotype was sampled from a human donor with alopecia areata. CDR3 sequence reads: CASSPITNRLPNTEAFF. Written as DNA, the CDR3 is TGCGCCAGCAGCCCCATTACAAACCGACTGCCGAACACTGAAGCTTTCTTT.